This T cell receptor beta chain derives from a study of vaccination and CD4 T cells after COVID-19. Study overall: Six male and four female convalescents took part, two of them Hispanic.

A few counts support this clonotype. Its antigen is unidentified. The CDR3 is 18 residues long. V was clipped by 1 base and J by 2 bases; unmatched bases: 10. Germline CDR1 and CDR2: SGHRS and YFSETQ. Researchers used the Oncomine TCR Beta short-read assay to sequence DNA from cultured CD4+ T cells. MiXCR, applied by TCRdb to the PCR reads, yields one record per CDR3 protein. Of 10,000 or so distinct CDR3 sequences listed, 51% were seen once; the top ten hold over 20%. Treatment meaning: approximately 9-day PBMC culture with coronavirus spike peptide pools or control peptides (ViraFEST assay). Specimen: CD4+ T cells from blood, cultured in vitro. The gene calls are TRBV5-1 and TRBJ2-3; 10 nucleotides agree with TRBD2. The receptor comes from a human donor who had recovered from COVID-19. CDR3 bases: TGCGCCAGCAGCTTGAGCTCTAGCGGGAGAAGGGCCACAGATACGCAGTATTTT. This encodes CASSLSSSGRRATDTQYF.